The 10 T cell receptor beta chains reported below all come from one sample, sequenced in a study of T cells after yellow fever vaccination. MiXCR, applied by TCRdb to the 5' RACE reads, yields one record per CDR3 protein. The table records 160,000 or so distinct CDR3 sequences, 6% to 7.5% of them present only once. The specimen comprised CD4+ T cells sorted from PBMCs, sampled 4 to 5 days after the first yellow fever vaccination. These receptors came from a man between 18 and 35 years old who received the YFV17D yellow fever vaccine.

This clonotype was recorded at least ten times. V usage is TRBV6-1 and J usage is TRBJ1-6; 7 bases agree with TRBD1. Germline-derived CDR1 and CDR2 are MNHNS and SASEGT. CDR3 length equals 15 residues. V lost 4 bases, J lost 4 bases, and 4 bases stayed unmatched. The CDR3 region is CASSGGTAYNSPLHF. DNA for the CDR3: TGTGCCAGCAGTGGGGGGACAGCATATAATTCACCCCTCCACTTT.

This sequence joins TRBV7-9 and TRBJ1-4; TRBD1 aligns across 7 bases. The ends lost 5 bases at V and 4 bases at J; junction bases unmatched: 13. CDR1 SEHNR and CDR2 FQNEAQ come from the germline V gene (reference sequence). CDR3 length: 17 residues. The CDR3 nucleotides are TGTGCCAGCAGCCCCGGAGCAGGGGGGGCGAGTAATGAAAAACTGTTTTTT. It specifies CASSPGAGGASNEKLFF.

This clonotype has more than one count but fewer than ten. V gene TRBV10-3 combines with J gene TRBJ2-1, with D perhaps TRBD1 or TRBD2 (6 bases each). Germline assignment: CDR1 ENHRY and CDR2 SYGVKD. This CDR3 is 14 amino acids long. V gave up 8 bases and J gave up 5 bases, with 16 bases separating them. In DNA, the CDR3 is TGTGCCATCTGGAGGGGGGCCACAAACAATGAGCAGTTCTTC. Encoded protein: CAIWRGATNNEQFF.

The rearrangement links TRBV12-3 or TRBV12-4 to TRBJ1-3; no clear D. V lost 1 base, J lost 1 base, and 8 bases lay in between. This CDR3 spans 15 amino acids. CDR3 protein: CASSLGAQSGNTIYF. The CDR3 DNA reads TGTGCCAGCAGTTTAGGCGCGCAATCTGGAAACACCATATATTTT.

This clonotype was recorded at least ten times. V gene TRBV24-1 combines with J gene TRBJ2-1, with TRBD2 identical over 10 bases. Trimming cost V 3 bases and J 7 bases; bases outside gene matches: 5. The CDR3 totals 15 residues. Germline V gene data show CDR1 as KGHDR and CDR2 as SFDVKD. This chain's CDR3 is CATSDGSGGGNEQFF. CDR3 DNA: TGTGCCACCAGTGATGGGAGCGGGGGGGGGAATGAGCAGTTCTTC.

This clonotype has just a few counts. The V and J genes are TRBV6-2 or TRBV6-3 and TRBJ1-2; D is unclear. The CDR3 extends over 12 amino acids. Between the trimmed V and J ends, which lost 8 bases and 4 bases, there was a span of 11 bases. Germline CDR1 is MNHEY and CDR2 is SVGEGT. The CDR3 nucleotides are TGTGCCAGCTCCCAGATGGTCTATGGCTACACCTTC. Amino acids: CASSQMVYGYTF.

This rearrangement joins TRBV4-1 to TRBJ1-4; weak D call: TRBD1 (6 bases). With 9 bases removed from V and 0 bases from J, the gap between germline ends came to 11 bases. Looked up from germline, CDR1 is MGHRA and CDR2 is YSYEKL. This CDR3 has 14 amino acids. The DNA for the CDR3 is TGCGCCAGTAACACAGGGACAACTAATGAAAAACTGTTTTTT. Protein: CASNTGTTNEKLFF.

This clonotype turned up a few times. This rearrangement joins TRBV7-9 to TRBJ1-6; D is perhaps TRBD1 (5 bases). The CDR3 extends over 17 amino acids. The V end was cut by 1 base, the J end by 8 bases, with 18 bases between. The V gene's germline CDR1 is SEHNR and CDR2 FQNEAQ (reference sequence). The DNA of the CDR3 is TGTGCCAGCAGCTTAGATCGGGTTACAGGAGGTGATTCACCCCTCCACTTT. The encoded protein is CASSLDRVTGGDSPLHF.

This clonotype was seen many times. The chain combines TRBV6-2 or TRBV6-3 with TRBJ1-1; D remains ambiguous. Trimming left V 2 bases short and J 5 bases short, with 12 bases between. The V gene's germline CDR1 is MNHEY and CDR2 SVGEGT. This CDR3 comprises 14 residues. CDR3 sequence reads: CASSYLRGQTEAFF. The CDR3 DNA is TGTGCCAGCAGTTACCTCCGCGGGCAGACTGAAGCTTTCTTT.

This clonotype has more than one count but fewer than ten. The CDR3 DNA reads as TGTGCCAGCAGTCGGACACGATCCTCGGAGGGCTACACCTTC. Protein sequence: CASSRTRSSEGYTF. The chain combines TRBV6-5 with TRBJ1-2; D may be TRBD1 (5 bases). The CDR3 is 14 residues long. V lost 5 bases to trimming and J lost 8 bases, with 18 bases between them. CDR1 MNHEY and CDR2 SVGAGI come from the germline V gene.